Described below is a single T cell receptor beta chain sequence and its context. The CDR3 is made up of 13 amino acids. Trimming removed 7 bases from V and 4 bases from J; junction bases left unmatched: 4. CDR1 and CDR2 from the germline V gene are SNHLY and FYNNEI. Assay used: immunoSEQ multiplex PCR; TCRdb lists only in-frame clones, some missing. The table records tens of thousands of clones, around 74% of them present only once. This specimen comes from a study of blood T cell repertoires in COVID-19. The chain links TRBV2 to TRBJ2-7; 10 bases are shared with TRBD2. This TCR was sampled from a woman in her sixties or seventies with active or convalescent COVID-19. Sequencing used peripheral blood. The CDR3 loop is CASMASGGYEQYF. The CDR3 DNA is TGTGCCAGCATGGCTAGCGGGGGTTACGAGCAGTACTTC.